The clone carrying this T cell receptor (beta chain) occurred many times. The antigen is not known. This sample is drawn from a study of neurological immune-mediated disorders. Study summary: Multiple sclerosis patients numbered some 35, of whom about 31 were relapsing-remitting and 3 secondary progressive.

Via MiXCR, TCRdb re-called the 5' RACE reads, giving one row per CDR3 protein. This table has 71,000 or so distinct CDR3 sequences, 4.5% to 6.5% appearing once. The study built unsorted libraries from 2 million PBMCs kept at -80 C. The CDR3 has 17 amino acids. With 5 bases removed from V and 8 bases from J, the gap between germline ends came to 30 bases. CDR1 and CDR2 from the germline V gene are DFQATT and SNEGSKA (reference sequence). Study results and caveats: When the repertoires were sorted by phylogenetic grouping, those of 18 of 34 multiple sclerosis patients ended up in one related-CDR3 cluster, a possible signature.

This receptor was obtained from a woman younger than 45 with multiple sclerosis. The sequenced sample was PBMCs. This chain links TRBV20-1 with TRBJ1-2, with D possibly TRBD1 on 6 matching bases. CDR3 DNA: TGCAGTGCTCAAGACCCCAACGGGGGCAGGTTGGGACGCGGCTACACCTTC. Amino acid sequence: CSAQDPNGGRLGRGYTF.